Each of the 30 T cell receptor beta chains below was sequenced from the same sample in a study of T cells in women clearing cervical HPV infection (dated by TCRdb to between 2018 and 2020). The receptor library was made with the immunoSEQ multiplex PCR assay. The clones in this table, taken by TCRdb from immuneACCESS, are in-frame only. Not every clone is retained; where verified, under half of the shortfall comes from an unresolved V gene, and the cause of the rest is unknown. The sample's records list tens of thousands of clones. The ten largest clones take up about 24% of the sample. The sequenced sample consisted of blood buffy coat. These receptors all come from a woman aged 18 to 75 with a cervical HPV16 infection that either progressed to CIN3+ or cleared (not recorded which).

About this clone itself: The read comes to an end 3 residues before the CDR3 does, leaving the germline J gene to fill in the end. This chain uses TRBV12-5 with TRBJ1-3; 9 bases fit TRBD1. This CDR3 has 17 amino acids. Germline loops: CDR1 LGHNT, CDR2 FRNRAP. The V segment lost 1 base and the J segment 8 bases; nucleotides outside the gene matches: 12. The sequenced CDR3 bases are TGTGCTAGTGGTTTGGCAGCAATTTTACGACAGGGGGACACC. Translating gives CASGLAAILRQGDT. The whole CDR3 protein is CASGLAAILRQGDTIYF.

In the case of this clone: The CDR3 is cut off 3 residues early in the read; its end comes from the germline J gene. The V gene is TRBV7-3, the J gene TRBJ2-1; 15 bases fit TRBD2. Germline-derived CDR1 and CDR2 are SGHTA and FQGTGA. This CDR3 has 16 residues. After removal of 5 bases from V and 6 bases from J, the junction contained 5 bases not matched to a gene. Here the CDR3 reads CASSLKGLAGGNEQFF. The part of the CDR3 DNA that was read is TGTGCCAGCAGCCTAAAGGGACTAGCGGGAGGCAATGAG.

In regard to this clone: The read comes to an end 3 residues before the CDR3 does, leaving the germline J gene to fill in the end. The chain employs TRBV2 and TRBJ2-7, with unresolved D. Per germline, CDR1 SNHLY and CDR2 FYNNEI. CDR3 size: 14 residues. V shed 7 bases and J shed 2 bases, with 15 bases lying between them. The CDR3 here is CASKSPTLTYEQYF. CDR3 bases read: TGTGCCAGCAAGTCCCCTACCCTCACCTACGAG.

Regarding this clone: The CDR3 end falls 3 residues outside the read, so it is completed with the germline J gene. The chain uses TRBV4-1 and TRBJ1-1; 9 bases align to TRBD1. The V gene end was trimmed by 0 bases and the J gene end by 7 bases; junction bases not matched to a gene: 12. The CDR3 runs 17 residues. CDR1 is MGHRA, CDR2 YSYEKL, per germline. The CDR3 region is CASSQEGGQGYGGEAFF. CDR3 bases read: TGCGCCAGCAGCCAAGAGGGGGGACAGGGCTACGGGGGTGAA.

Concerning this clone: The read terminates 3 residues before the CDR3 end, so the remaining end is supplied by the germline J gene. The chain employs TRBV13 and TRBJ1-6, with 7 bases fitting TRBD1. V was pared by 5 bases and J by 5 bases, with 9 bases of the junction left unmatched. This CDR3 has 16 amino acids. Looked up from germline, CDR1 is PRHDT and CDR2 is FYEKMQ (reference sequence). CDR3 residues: CASSTRQGENNSPLHF. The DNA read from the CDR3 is TGTGCCAGCAGCACCCGGCAGGGGGAAAATAATTCACCC. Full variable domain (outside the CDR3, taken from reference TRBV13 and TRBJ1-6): AAGVIQSPRHLIKEKRETATLKCYPIPRHDTVYWYQQGPGQDPQFLISFYEKMQSDKGSIPDRFSAQQFSDYHSELNMSSLELGDSALYFCASSTRQGENNSPLHFGNGTRLTVT.

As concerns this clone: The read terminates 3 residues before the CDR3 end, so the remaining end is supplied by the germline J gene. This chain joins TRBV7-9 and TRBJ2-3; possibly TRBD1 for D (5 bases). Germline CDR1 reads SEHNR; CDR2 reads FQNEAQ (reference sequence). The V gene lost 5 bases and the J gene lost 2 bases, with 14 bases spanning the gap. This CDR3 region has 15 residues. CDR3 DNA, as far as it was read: TGTGCCAGCAGCAAAGGGAAGGGGCTCACAGATACG. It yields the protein CASSKGKGLTDT. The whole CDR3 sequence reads CASSKGKGLTDTQYF.

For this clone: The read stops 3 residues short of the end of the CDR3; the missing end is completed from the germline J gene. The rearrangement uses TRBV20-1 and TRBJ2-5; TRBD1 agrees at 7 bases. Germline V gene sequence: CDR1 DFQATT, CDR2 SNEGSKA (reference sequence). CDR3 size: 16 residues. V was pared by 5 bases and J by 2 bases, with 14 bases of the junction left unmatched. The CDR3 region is CSAPRRRRGFQETQYF. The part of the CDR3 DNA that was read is TGCAGTGCTCCACGAAGGCGCAGGGGGTTTCAAGAGACC.

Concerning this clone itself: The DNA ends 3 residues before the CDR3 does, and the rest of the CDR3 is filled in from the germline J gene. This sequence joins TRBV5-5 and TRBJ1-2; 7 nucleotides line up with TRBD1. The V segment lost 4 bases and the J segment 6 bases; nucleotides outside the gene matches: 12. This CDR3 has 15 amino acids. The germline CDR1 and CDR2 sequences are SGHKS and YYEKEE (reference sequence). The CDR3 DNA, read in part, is TGTGCCAGCAGCCTAGATACGGGACAGCTGGATGGC. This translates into CASSLDTGQLDG. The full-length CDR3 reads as CASSLDTGQLDGYTF.

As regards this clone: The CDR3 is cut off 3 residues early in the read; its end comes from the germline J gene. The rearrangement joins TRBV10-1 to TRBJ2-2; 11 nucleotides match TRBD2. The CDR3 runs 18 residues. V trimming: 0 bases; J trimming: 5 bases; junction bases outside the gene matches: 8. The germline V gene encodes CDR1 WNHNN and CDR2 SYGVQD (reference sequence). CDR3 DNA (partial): TGCGCCAGCAGTGAGTCGAGGGCTAGCGGGAGGCCGACCGGGGAG. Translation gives CASSESRASGRPTGE. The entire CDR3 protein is CASSESRASGRPTGELFF.

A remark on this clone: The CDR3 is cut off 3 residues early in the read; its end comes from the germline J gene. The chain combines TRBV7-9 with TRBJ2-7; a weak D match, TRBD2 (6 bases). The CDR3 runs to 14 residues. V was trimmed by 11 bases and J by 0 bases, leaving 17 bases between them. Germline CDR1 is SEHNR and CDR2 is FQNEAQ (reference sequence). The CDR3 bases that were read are TGTGCCGGGACTTATAGCGGTAGCTCCTACGAG. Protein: CAGTYSGSSYE. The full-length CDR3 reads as CAGTYSGSSYEQYF.

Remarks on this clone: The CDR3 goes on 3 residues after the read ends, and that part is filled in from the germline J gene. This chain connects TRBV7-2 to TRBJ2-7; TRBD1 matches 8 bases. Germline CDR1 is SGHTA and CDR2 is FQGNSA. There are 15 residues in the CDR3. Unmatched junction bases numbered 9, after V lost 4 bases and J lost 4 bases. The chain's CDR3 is CASSSTGGLVYEQYF. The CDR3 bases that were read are TGTGCCAGCAGCTCCACAGGGGGTCTCGTATACGAG.

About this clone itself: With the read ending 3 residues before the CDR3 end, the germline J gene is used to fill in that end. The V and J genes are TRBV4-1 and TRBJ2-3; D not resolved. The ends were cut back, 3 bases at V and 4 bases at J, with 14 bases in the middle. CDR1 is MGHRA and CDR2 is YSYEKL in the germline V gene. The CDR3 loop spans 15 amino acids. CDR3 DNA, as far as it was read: TGCGCCAGCAGCCAGACGACGGCGGTGTCAGATACG. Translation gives CASSQTTAVSDT. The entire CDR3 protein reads CASSQTTAVSDTQYF.

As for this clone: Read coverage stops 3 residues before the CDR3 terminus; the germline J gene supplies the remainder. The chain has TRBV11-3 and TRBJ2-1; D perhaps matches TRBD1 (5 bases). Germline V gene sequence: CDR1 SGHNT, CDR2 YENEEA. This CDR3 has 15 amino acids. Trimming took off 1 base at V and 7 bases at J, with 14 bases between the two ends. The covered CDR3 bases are TGTGCCAGCAGCTTAGTCTGGGGCAGCTTGAATGAG. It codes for CASSLVWGSLNE. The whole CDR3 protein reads CASSLVWGSLNEQFF.

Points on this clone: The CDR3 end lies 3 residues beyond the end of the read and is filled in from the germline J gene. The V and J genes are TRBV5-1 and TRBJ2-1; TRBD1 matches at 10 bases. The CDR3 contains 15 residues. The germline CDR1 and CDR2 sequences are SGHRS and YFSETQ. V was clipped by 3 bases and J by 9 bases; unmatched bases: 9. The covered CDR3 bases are TGCGCCAGCAGCTCCACGGGACAGGGGTTGTTTGAG. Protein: CASSSTGQGLFE. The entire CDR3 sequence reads CASSSTGQGLFEQFF.

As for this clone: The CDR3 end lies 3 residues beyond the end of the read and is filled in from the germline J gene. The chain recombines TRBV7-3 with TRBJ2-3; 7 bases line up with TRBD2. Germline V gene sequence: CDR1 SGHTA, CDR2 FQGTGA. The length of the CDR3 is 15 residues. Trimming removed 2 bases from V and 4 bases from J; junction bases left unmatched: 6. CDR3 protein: CASSLAGLRSDTQYF. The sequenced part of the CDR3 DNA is TGTGCCAGCAGCTTAGCGGGACTACGTTCAGATACG.

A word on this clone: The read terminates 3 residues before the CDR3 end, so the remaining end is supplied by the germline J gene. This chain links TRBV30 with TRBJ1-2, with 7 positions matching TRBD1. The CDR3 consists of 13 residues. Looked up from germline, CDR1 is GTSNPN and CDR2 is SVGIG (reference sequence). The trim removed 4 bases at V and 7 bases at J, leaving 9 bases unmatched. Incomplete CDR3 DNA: TGTGCCTGGAAGGCGCAGGGGGTCCCTGGC. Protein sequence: CAWKAQGVPG. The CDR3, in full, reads CAWKAQGVPGYTF.

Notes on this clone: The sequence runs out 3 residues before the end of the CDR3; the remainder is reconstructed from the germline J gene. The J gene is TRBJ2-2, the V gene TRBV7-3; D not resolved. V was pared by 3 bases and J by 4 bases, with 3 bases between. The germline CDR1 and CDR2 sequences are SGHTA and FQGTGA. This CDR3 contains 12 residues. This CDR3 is CASSFITGELFF. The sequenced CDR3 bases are TGTGCCAGCAGCTTCATCACCGGGGAG.

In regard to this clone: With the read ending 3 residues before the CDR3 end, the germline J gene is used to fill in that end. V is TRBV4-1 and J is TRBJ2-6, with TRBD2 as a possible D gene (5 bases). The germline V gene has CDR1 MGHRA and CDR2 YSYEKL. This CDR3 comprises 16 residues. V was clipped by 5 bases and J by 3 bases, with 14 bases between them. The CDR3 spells CASSELRTDGANVLTF. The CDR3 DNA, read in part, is TGCGCCAGCAGCGAACTGAGGACTGATGGGGCCAACGTC.

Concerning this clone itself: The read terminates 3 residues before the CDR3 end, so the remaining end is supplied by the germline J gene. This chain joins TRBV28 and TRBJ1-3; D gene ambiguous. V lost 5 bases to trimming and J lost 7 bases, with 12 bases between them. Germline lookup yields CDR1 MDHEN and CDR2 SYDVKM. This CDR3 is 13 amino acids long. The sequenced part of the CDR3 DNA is TGTGCCAGCAGTGAGACAATAGGGAACACC. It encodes CASSETIGNT. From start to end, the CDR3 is CASSETIGNTIYF. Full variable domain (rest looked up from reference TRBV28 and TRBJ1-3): DVKVTQSSRYLVKRTGEKVFLECVQDMDHENMFWYRQDPGLGLRLIYFSYDVKMKEKGDIPEGYSVSREKKERFSLILESASTNQTSMYLCASSETIGNTIYFGEGSWLTVV.

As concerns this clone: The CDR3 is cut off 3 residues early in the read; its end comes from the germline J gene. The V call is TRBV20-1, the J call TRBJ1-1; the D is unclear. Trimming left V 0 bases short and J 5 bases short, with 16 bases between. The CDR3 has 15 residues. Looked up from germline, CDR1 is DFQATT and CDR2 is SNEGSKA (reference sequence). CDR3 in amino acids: CSARELFGLLTEAFF. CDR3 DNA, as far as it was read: TGCAGTGCTAGAGAATTGTTTGGGCTGCTGACTGAA.

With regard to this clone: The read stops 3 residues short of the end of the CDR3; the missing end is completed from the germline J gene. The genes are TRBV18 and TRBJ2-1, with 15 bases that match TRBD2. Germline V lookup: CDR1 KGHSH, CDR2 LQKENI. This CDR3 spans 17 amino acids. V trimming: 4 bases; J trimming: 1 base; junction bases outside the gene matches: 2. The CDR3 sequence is CASSQGLAGGSYNEQFF. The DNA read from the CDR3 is TGTGCCAGCTCACAGGGACTAGCGGGAGGTTCCTACAATGAG.

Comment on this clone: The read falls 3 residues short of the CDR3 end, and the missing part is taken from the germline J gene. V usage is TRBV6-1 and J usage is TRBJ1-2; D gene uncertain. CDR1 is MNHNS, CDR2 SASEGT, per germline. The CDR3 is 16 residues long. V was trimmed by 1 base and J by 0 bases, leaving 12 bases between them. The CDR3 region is CASSEEPLKANYGYTF. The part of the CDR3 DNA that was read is TGTGCCAGCAGTGAAGAGCCCCTCAAAGCTAACTATGGC.

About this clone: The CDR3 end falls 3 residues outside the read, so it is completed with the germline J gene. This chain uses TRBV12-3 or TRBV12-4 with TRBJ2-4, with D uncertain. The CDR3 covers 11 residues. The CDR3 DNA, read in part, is TGTGCCAGCAGCCCCTCGACTATT. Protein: CASSPSTI. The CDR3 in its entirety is CASSPSTIQYF.

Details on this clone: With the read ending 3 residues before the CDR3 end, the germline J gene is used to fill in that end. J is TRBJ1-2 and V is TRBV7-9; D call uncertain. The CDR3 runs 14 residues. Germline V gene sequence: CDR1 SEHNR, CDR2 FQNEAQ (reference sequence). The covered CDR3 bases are TGTGCCAGCAGCTTAGGCGGACTAGACCATACC. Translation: CASSLGGLDHT. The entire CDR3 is CASSLGGLDHTYTF. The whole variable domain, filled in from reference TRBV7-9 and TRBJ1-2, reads DTGVSQNPRHKITKRGQNVTFRCDPISEHNRLYWYRQTLGQGPEFLTYFQNEAQLEKSRLLSDRFSAERPKGSFSTLEIQRTEQGDSAMYLCASSLGGLDHTYTFGSGTRLTVV.

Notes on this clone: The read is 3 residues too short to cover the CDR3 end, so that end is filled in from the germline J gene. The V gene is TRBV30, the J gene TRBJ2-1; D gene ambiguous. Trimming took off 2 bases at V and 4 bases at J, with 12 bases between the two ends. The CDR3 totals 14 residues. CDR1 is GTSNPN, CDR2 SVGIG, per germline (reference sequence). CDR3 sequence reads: CAWSLSYPYNEQFF. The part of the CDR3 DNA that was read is TGTGCCTGGAGTCTGTCCTACCCTTACAATGAG.

CDR3: CSGRGYTDTQYF. CDR3 DNA (partial): TGCAGTGGACGGGGGTACACAGATACG. This chain joins TRBV20-1 and TRBJ2-3; tentatively, D is TRBD2 (6 bases). From the germline J gene comes the end of the CDR3, since the read stops 3 residues before it. This CDR3 is built from 12 residues. The V end was cut by 7 bases, the J end by 2 bases, with 10 bases between. Germline V lookup: CDR1 DFQATT, CDR2 SNEGSKA (reference sequence).

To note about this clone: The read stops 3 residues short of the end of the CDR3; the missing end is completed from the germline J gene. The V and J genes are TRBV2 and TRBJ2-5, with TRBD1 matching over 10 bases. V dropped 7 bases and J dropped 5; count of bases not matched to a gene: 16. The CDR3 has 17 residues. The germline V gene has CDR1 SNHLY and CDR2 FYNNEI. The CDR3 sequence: CASNTEAGQGRQETQYF. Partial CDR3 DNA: TGTGCCAGCAACACGGAGGCGGGACAGGGGAGACAGGAGACC.

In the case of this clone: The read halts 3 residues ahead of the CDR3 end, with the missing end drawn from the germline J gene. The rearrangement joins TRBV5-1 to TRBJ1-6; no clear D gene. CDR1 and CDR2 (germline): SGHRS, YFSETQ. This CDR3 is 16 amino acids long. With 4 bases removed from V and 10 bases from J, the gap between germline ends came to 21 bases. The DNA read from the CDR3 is TGCGCCAGCAGCCCGGAACGAACCGGGGTGGGGTCACCC. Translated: CASSPERTGVGSP. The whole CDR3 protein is CASSPERTGVGSPLHF.

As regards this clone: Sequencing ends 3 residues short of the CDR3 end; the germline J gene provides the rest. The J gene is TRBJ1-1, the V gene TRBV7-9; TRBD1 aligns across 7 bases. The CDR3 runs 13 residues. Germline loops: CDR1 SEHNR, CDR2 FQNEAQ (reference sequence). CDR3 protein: CASSSGQQVDAFF. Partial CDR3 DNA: TGTGCCAGCAGCTCGGGACAGCAAGTTGAT. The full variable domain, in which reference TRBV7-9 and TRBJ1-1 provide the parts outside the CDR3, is DTGVSQNPRHKITKRGQNVTFRCDPISEHNRLYWYRQTLGQGPEFLTYFQNEAQLEKSRLLSDRFSAERPKGSFSTLEIQRTEQGDSAMYLCASSSGQQVDAFFGQGTRLTVV.

The chain's CDR3 is CASSHSYEQYF. Incomplete CDR3 DNA: TGTGCCAGCTCCCACTCCTACGAG. The chain has TRBV18 and TRBJ2-7, with no clear D. The CDR3 end is not reached by the read, which stops 3 residues before it; the germline J gene fills it in. Trimming pared 6 bases from V and 0 bases from J, leaving 3 bases between. The V gene's germline CDR1 is KGHSH and CDR2 LQKENI. The CDR3 totals 11 residues.